This T cell receptor beta chain was sequenced for a study of blood T cell repertoires in COVID-19. Study overall: There were acute and convalescent COVID-19 samples, and they came from the United States, Italy and Spain. The analysed material was cDNA or gDNA that came from T cells, B-cell-depleted T cells, or PBMCs.

Authors' data handling: By means of reference gene primer amplification, nucleated cell counts were estimated. The repertoire was sequenced with immunoSEQ multiplex PCR; TCRdb's copy has only in-frame clones and lacks some. For V, J and clone size, that table is used; D and trimming come from the DNA. The data show some 140,000 clones, 81% seen once. This clone was detected once. Material for sequencing was peripheral blood. The source of this sequence is a woman aged 60-75 years with active or convalescent COVID-19.

The CDR3 protein is CASSLAGRIATNEKLFF. In DNA form, the CDR3 reads TGCGCCAGCAGCTTGGCCGGGAGGATTGCAACTAATGAAAAACTGTTTTTT. The chain carries TRBV5-1 and TRBJ1-4; no definite D call. Trimming stripped 0 bases from V and 0 bases from J, with 12 bases between. The CDR3 length is 17 residues. Per germline, CDR1 SGHRS and CDR2 YFSETQ.